The 9 T cell receptor beta chains reported below all come from one sample, sequenced in a study of T cell responses to AZD1222 COVID-19 vaccine. Produced via immunoSEQ multiplex PCR; TCRdb's table is partial and in-frame only. The sample consists of some 150,000 clones, approximately 85% of them appearing once. This material consisted of peripheral blood, taken 28 days after the second dose of the MenACWY control vaccine. Receptor source: an adult who received the MenACWY meningococcal vaccine as a control.

The chain recombines TRBV28 with TRBJ1-5, with D tentatively TRBD1 (5 bases). Trimming left V 3 bases short and J 7 bases short, with 16 bases between. The CDR3 has 15 amino acids. Looked up from germline, CDR1 is MDHEN and CDR2 is SYDVKM. CDR3 sequence (DNA): TGTGCCAGCAGTTTGAGCCAGGGAGGGATGCAGCCCCAGCATTTT. Translation gives CASSLSQGGMQPQHF.

The chain is built from TRBV14 and TRBJ1-1; 9 nucleotides agree with TRBD1. V shed 0 bases, J shed 4 bases, and the junction held 6 bases outside the gene matches. The germline CDR1 and CDR2 sequences are SGHDN and FVKESK. The CDR3 loop spans 16 amino acids. The CDR3 is CASSQDRGQGFTEAFF. The CDR3 region has the DNA TGTGCCAGCAGCCAAGATCGAGGACAGGGGTTCACTGAAGCTTTCTTT.

The rearrangement joins TRBV11-2 to TRBJ2-1; D is unresolved. V lost 3 bases, J lost 1 base, and 16 bases lay in between. The germline CDR1 and CDR2 sequences are SGHAT and FQNNGV. The CDR3 is 17 residues long. The CDR3 spells CASSFKPLAVSYNEQFF. In DNA form, the CDR3 reads TGTGCCAGCAGCTTTAAGCCTCTGGCGGTATCCTACAATGAGCAGTTCTTC.

The chain links TRBV19 to TRBJ1-2; possibly TRBD1 for D (6 bases). This CDR3 is 12 amino acids long. Germline CDR1 is LNHDA and CDR2 is SQIVND (reference sequence). Trimming left V 10 bases short and J 4 bases short, with 13 bases between. In nucleotides, the CDR3 is TGTGCCACCTGGACAGCACGCTATGGCTACACCTTC. Translated, it gives CATWTARYGYTF.

The chain couples TRBV11-3 to TRBJ1-1; D is possibly TRBD1 (6 bases). The V and J ends lost 0 bases and 9 bases respectively, with 14 bases between them. This CDR3 spans 14 amino acids. Germline V gene sequence: CDR1 SGHNT, CDR2 YENEEA. Written as DNA, the CDR3 is TGTGCCAGCAGCTTAGAAACAGGGAGAGTGAAAGCTTTCTTT. Translating gives CASSLETGRVKAFF.

The V call is TRBV5-4, the J call TRBJ2-7; TRBD2 aligns across 10 bases. Losses at the gene ends were 4 bases for V and 4 bases for J; bases not matched to a gene: 14. There are 17 residues in the CDR3. In germline, CDR1 is SGHNT, CDR2 YYREEE (reference sequence). The CDR3 sequence is CASSPGGAGGPSYEQYF. For the CDR3, the DNA is TGTGCCAGCAGCCCCGGAGGAGCGGGAGGGCCGTCTTACGAGCAGTACTTC.

CDR3 DNA sequence: TGTGCCAGCAGCTCCGGGACAGGGGGCTCCTACAATGAGCAGTTCTTC. Its translation: CASSSGTGGSYNEQFF. V and J are TRBV7-9 and TRBJ2-1, with TRBD1 matching 11 bases. The CDR3 runs 16 residues. Germline V gives CDR1 SEHNR, CDR2 FQNEAQ (reference sequence). V was clipped by 4 bases and J by 0 bases; unmatched bases: 2.

The chain is built from TRBV3-1 (or the pseudogene TRBV3-2) and TRBJ1-2; D possibly corresponds to TRBD1 (5 bases). The V gene's germline CDR1 is LGHDT and CDR2 YNNKEL (reference sequence). V lost 2 bases and J 12 bases, leaving 16 bases between the germline ends. The CDR3 covers 13 residues. The CDR3 bases are TGTGCCAGCAGCCAAAGAATGGCGACAGCTCACACCTTC. Protein: CASSQRMATAHTF.

The chain carries TRBV24-1 and TRBJ2-1; possible D gene TRBD1, 6 bases. This CDR3 has 16 amino acids. The germline gives CDR1 KGHDR, CDR2 SFDVKD. V shed 2 bases and J shed 0 bases, with 10 bases lying between them. The chain's CDR3 is CATSDYRAASYNEQFF. The CDR3 nucleotides read TGTGCCACCAGTGATTACAGGGCTGCCTCCTACAATGAGCAGTTCTTC.